The rows below give T cell receptor beta chains drawn from one sample of a study of beta chain features in type 1 diabetes. Assay used: immunoSEQ multiplex PCR; TCRdb lists only in-frame clones, some missing. The sample includes roughly 15,000 clones, 55% to 75% of them seen just once. The sequencing sample was made of stem cell memory CD4+ T cells from blood. Receptor source: a man aged 25 to 40 with type 1 diabetes. The CDR3 runs from the conserved cysteine through the conserved F or W. The D gene is left open where the match is weak. A clone size is listed for some rows: how often the clone was seen (once, few, many), or a class if it is expanded.

V	D	size	J	CDR3	DNA
TRBV5-1	NA	few	TRBJ1-2	CASSSDRSLSGYTF	TGCGCCAGCAGCTCCGACAGAAGCCTTTCAGGCTACACCTTC
TRBV9	NA	NA	TRBJ2-7	CASSPHPEANYEQYF	TGTGCCAGCAGCCCCCACCCCGAGGCAAACTACGAGCAGTACTTC
TRBV5-1	NA	NA	TRBJ2-3	CASSETLRSTDTQYF	TGCGCCAGCAGCGAAACCCTGCGCAGCACAGATACGCAGTATTTT
TRBV2	NA	NA	TRBJ1-4	CASSVGRYEKLFF	TGTGCCAGCAGTGTGGGGCGATATGAAAAACTGTTTTTT
TRBV5-1	TRBD2	few	TRBJ2-1	CASSRRGGAVIDEQFF	TGCGCCAGCAGCCGTCGGGGAGGGGCGGTAATCGATGAGCAGTTCTTC
TRBV28	NA	NA	TRBJ2-7	CASSRPGSSYEQYF	TGTGCCAGCAGCCGACCAGGGTCTTCTTACGAGCAGTACTTC
TRBV18	TRBD1	NA	TRBJ2-3	CASSPGQGASDTQYF	TGTGCCAGCTCACCGGGACAGGGGGCTTCGGATACGCAGTATTTT
TRBV9	NA	NA	TRBJ1-1	CASSVQENTEAFF	TGTGCCAGCAGCGTCCAGGAGAACACTGAAGCTTTCTTT
TRBV6-1	NA	NA	TRBJ1-2	CASSEDSTPYGYTF	TGTGCCAGCAGTGAAGACTCGACACCTTATGGCTACACCTTC
TRBV6-5	TRBD2	NA	TRBJ2-1	CASSYSLAGSNEQFF	TGTGCCAGCAGTTACTCACTAGCGGGGTCCAATGAGCAGTTCTTC
TRBV5-1	TRBD1	few	TRBJ2-5	CASSPGPEQGDQETQYF	TGCGCCAGCAGCCCAGGCCCTGAGCAGGGGGATCAAGAGACCCAGTACTTC
TRBV5-1	TRBD1	NA	TRBJ1-1	CASSFGTGGTEAFF	TGCGCCAGCAGCTTTGGGACAGGGGGTACTGAAGCTTTCTTT
TRBV5-1	TRBD1	NA	TRBJ2-7	CASSPDRGHREQYF	TGCGCCAGCAGCCCCGACAGGGGGCATCGAGAGCAGTACTTC
TRBV5-4	TRBD2	NA	TRBJ2-1	CASSSLAGSANEQFF	TGTGCCAGCAGCTCCTTAGCGGGCTCGGCCAATGAGCAGTTCTTC
TRBV4-1	TRBD2	NA	TRBJ2-7	CASSQGPSGGAFEQYF	TGCGCCAGCAGCCAAGGTCCTAGCGGGGGGGCCTTCGAGCAGTACTTC
TRBV7-2	NA	NA	TRBJ2-3	CASSFYSYYANTQYF	TGTGCCAGCAGCTTTTACTCCTATTACGCAAATACGCAGTATTTT
TRBV7-9	NA	few	TRBJ2-3	CASSPGEGLWDTQYF	TGTGCCAGCAGCCCCGGAGAAGGATTATGGGATACGCAGTATTTT
TRBV4-3	TRBD1	NA	TRBJ1-1	CASSQEWIRDRDLLNTEAFF	TGCGCCAGCAGCCAAGAGTGGATCCGGGACAGGGATTTATTGAACACTGAAGCTTTCTTT
TRBV27	NA	NA	TRBJ1-2	CASSTGSGGGDYTF	TGTGCCAGCAGTACCGGCTCGGGGGGGGGAGACTACACCTTC
TRBV30	TRBD1	NA	TRBJ1-1	CAWSVDRGQSAAFF	TGTGCCTGGAGCGTTGACAGGGGGCAAAGTGCAGCTTTCTTT